This T cell receptor beta chain was profiled in a study of T-cell reconstitution after alpha-beta-depleted transplantation in children. This sample's TCRbeta library carried unique molecular identifier barcodes. TCRdb reanalysed the PCR reads using MiXCR and keeps one entry per CDR3 protein. The sample lists about 98,000 distinct CDR3 sequences; about 25% were seen once. CDR3 length: 16 amino acids. Germline V CDR1 and CDR2: SGHVS, FQNEAQ. Trimming took 5 bases from V and 0 from J, leaving 16 bases between them. This specimen consisted of PBMCs, obtained before TCRalphabeta/CD19-depleted stem cell transplant. This chain joins TRBV7-8 and TRBJ2-5; perhaps TRBD2 as D (6 bases). This receptor was identified in a boy aged 2 to 9 with acute lymphoblastic leukemia, due to receive a stem cell transplant. As DNA, the CDR3 is TGTGCCAGCAGCCGACTAAGCGGAGGGAACCAAGAGACCCAGTACTTC. Protein sequence: CASSRLSGGNQETQYF.